This T cell receptor beta chain was captured by sequencing in a study of vaccination and CD4 T cells after COVID-19. As for treatment: roughly 10-day PBMC culture with coronavirus spike peptide pools or control peptides (ViraFEST assay). Comments on this clonotype: The antigen is unknown.

Sequencing of DNA taken from cultured CD4+ T cells relied on the Oncomine TCR Beta short-read assay. TCRdb passed the PCR reads through MiXCR, listing each CDR3 protein once. The sample has about 13,000 distinct CDR3 sequences, around 70% seen once. The germline V gene encodes CDR1 SEHNR and CDR2 FQNEAQ (reference sequence). The CDR3 totals 16 residues. V was clipped by 3 bases and J by 6 bases, with 20 bases between them. The sequenced sample was CD4+ T cells from blood, cultured in vitro, obtained after SARS-CoV-2 vaccination. The chain uses TRBV7-9 and TRBJ1-2; no definite D call. The clonotype originates from a human donor who received a COVID-19 vaccine. CDR3 nucleotides: TGTGCCAGCAGCTTTTCTGGAGGGCTGCTCCGTCATGGCTACACCTTC. The encoded protein is CASSFSGGLLRHGYTF.